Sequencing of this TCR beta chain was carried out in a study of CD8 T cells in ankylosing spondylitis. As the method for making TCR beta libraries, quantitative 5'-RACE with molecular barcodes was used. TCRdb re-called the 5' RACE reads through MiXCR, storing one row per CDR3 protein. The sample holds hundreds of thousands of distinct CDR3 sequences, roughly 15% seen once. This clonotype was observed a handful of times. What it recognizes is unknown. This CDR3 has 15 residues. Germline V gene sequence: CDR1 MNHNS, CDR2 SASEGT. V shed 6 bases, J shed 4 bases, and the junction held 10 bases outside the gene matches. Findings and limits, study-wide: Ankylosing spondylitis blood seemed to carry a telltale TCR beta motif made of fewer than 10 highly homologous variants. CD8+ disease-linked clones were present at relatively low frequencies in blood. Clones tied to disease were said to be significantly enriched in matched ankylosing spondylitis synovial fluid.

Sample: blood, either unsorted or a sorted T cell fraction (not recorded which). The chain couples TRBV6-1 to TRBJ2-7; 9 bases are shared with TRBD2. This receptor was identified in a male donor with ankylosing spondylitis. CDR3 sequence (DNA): TGTGCCAGCAGATCCACGGCGGGAGGGTGGTACGAGCAGTACTTC. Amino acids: CASRSTAGGWYEQYF.